Sequencing of this T cell receptor (beta chain) was carried out in a study of control samples from healthy donors and cancer patients. Assay used: immunoSEQ multiplex PCR; TCRdb lists only in-frame clones, some missing. The sample has around 95,000 clones, over 80% seen once; the top ten hold around a fifth. Germline-derived CDR1 and CDR2 are MNHEY and SVGAGI. Losses at the gene ends were 5 bases for V and 4 bases for J; bases not matched to a gene: 8. This CDR3 comprises 15 residues. This chain uses TRBV6-5 with TRBJ2-7, with 10 bases lining up with TRBD2. The receptor was derived from a man aged 30-40 years in good health. Input material: blood. This CDR3 is CASSRAAGGLYEQYF. The CDR3 DNA follows: TGTGCCAGCAGTCGCGCAGCGGGGGGGCTGTACGAGCAGTACTTC.